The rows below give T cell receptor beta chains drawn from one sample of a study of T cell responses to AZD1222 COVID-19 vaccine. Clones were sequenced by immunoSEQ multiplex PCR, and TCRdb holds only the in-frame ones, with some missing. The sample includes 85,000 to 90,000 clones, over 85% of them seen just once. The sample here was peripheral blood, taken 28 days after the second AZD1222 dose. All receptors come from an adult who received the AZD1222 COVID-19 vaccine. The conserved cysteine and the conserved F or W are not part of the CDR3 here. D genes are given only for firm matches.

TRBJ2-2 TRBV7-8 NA ASKSGVAGELF
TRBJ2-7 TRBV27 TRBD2 ASNRDSGGSMREQY
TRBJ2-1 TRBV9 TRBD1 ASSVGDRGSYNEQF
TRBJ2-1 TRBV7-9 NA ASSSPRLQGTYNEQF
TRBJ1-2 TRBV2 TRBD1 ASSTQGARYGYT
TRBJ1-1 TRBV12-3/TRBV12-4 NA ASRTTVNTEAF
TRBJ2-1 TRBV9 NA ASSAPTDREQF
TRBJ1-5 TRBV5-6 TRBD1 ASSQGQHHQPQH
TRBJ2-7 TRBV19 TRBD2 ASSAAGGPYEQY
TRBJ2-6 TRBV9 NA ASSLGGSGANVLT
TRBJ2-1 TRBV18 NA ASSPGWGGDEQF
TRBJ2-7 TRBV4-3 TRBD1 ASSQPGQGADEQY
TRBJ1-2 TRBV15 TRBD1 ATSRDRQGDYGYT
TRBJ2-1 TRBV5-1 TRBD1 ASSSDRPSYNEQF
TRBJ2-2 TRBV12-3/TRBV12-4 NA ASWNTGELF
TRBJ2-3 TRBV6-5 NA ASNAYSPNTDTQY
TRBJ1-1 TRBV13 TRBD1 ASSPWTGANTEAF
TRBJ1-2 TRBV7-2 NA ASSLVSAQSFGYGYT
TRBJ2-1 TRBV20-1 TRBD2 SATAGGRQF
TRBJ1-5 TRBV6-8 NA ASSYSIRVLGAMYSNQPQH
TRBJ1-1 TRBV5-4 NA ASSFGTVNRGTEAF
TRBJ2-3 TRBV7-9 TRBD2 ASSPKGLAGGPADTQY
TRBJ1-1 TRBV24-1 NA ATSDLGPPEGNTEAF
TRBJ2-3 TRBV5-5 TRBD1 ASSLLMDRRSTDTQY
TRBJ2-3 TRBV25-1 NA ASSELKDNTDTQY
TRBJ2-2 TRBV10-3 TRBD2 AILASGGAGNTGELF
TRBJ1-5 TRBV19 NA ASGFYSNQPQH
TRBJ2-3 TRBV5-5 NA ASSLVLSDTQY
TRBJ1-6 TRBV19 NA ASSSWTAYNSPLH
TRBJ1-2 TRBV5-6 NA ASSLEGRSNLNYGYT
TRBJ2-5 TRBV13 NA ASSLGRGSETQY
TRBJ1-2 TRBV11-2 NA ASSLSRSTNYGYT
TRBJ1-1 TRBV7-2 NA ASTLGGSGTEAF
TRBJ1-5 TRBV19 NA ASSFREKNQPQH
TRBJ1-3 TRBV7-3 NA ASSLMGGGGNTIY
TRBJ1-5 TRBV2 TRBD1 ASHTGGGPDQPQH
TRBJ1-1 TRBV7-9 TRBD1 ASSLGQGTNTEAF
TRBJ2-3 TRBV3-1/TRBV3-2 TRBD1 ASSPGQGPRDTQY
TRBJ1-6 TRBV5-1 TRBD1 ASSLSMLTTGGSYNSPLH
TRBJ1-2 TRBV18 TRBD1 ASSPSDRVGYT
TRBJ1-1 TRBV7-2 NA ASSLSAGTEAF
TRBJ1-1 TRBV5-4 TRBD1 ASSEDREVVGTEAF
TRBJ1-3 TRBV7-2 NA ASSLGGVGIGNTIY
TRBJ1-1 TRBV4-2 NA ASSQDQTGRTEAF
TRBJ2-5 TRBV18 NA ASSPPPGLAGHHGSQETQY
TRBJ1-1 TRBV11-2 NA ASSPSGTEAF
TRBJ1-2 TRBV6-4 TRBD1 ASSGQGGGYT
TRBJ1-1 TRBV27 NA ASRGQGNTEAF
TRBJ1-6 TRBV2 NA ASSETVGQWIGNNSPLH
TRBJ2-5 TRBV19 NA ASSNPSAGGETQY
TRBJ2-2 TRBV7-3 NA ASTPKPRSLGELF
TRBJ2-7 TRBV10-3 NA AISESTTAGPLSEQY
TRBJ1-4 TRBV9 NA ASSGKRQPLNEKLF